This record concerns one T cell receptor (beta chain) sequence. This sample was included in a study of control samples from healthy donors and cancer patients. Only in-frame clones appear in the TCRdb table, and some are missing; sequencing was by immunoSEQ multiplex PCR. There are roughly 190,000 clones in the sample, with roughly 2% held by the top ten. Germline assignment: CDR1 SEHNR and CDR2 FQNEAQ (reference sequence). The CDR3 loop spans 13 amino acids. V shed 1 base and J shed 4 bases, with 7 bases lying between them. The TCR was taken from a woman under 40 in good health. The V call is TRBV7-9, the J call TRBJ1-1; D remains unclear. The sequenced material came from blood. CDR3 protein: CASSLGMGTEAFF. The DNA for the CDR3 is TGTGCCAGCAGCTTAGGTATGGGCACTGAAGCTTTCTTT. Together with reference TRBV7-9 and TRBJ1-1, the CDR3 gives the full variable domain: DTGVSQNPRHKITKRGQNVTFRCDPISEHNRLYWYRQTLGQGPEFLTYFQNEAQLEKSRLLSDRFSAERPKGSFSTLEIQRTEQGDSAMYLCASSLGMGTEAFFGQGTRLTVV.